These 30 T cell receptor beta chains were sequenced from one sample in a study of blood T cells in healthy people across ages. A sample-barcoded 5' primer and a J-beta primer mix were used in a second PCR of about 7 to 12 cycles. TCRdb independently ran MiXCR on the 5' RACE reads; one entry per CDR3 protein. The data contain hundreds of thousands of distinct CDR3 sequences, more than 40% of them singletons. The specimen was blood. These receptors came from a woman aged 60-70 years in good health.

In its sample, this clonotype was seen a few times. V and J are TRBV29-1 and TRBJ2-7; 7 nucleotides align to TRBD2. The V gene's germline CDR1 is SQVTM and CDR2 ANQGSEA. V trimming: 6 bases; J trimming: 0 bases; junction bases outside the gene matches: 5. The CDR3 is 13 amino acids. The DNA of the CDR3 is TGCAGCGTCTCTAGCGGAAGCTCCTACGAGCAGTACTTC. This encodes CSVSSGSSYEQYF.

This clonotype was seen a few times. The chain has TRBV29-1 and TRBJ2-7; D gene ambiguous. V lost 1 base and J lost 4, with 17 bases in between. Germline V gene lookup returns CDR1 SQVTM and CDR2 ANQGSEA. The CDR3 loop spans 15 amino acids. The CDR3 DNA sequence: TGCAGCGTTGAAGTCGCTTACGAAAAGCCGTACGAGCAGTACTTC. It specifies CSVEVAYEKPYEQYF.

The V and J genes are TRBV29-1 and TRBJ1-2; 9 positions match TRBD1. From germline, CDR1 is SQVTM and CDR2 ANQGSEA. This CDR3 is 12 amino acids long. V lost 7 bases and J lost 2; bases outside the gene matches: 2. The CDR3 sequence is CSDGTGNYGYTF. Here the CDR3 DNA reads TGCAGCGACGGGACAGGGAACTATGGCTACACCTTC.

This clonotype came up many times. This chain links TRBV18 with TRBJ2-7; TRBD2 aligns across 15 bases. The V segment lost 3 bases and the J segment 4 bases; nucleotides outside the gene matches: 1. Germline V gene data show CDR1 as KGHSH and CDR2 as LQKENI. This CDR3 region has 15 residues. CDR3 coding DNA: TGTGCCAGCTCACCCGGGACTAGCGGGAGGTACGAGCAGTACTTC. Amino acid sequence: CASSPGTSGRYEQYF.

This chain links TRBV6-5 with TRBJ2-5; 11 bases agree with TRBD2. The CDR3 sequence is 16 residues long. Germline CDR1 MNHEY, CDR2 SVGAGI. V dropped 0 bases and J dropped 5; count of bases not matched to a gene: 5. The CDR3 protein is CASSYSPSGGSETQYF. The CDR3 nucleotides read TGTGCCAGCAGTTACTCCCCTAGCGGGGGGTCGGAGACCCAGTACTTC.

The rearrangement joins TRBV7-8 to TRBJ2-7; 11 bases match TRBD2. Germline V gives CDR1 SGHVS, CDR2 FQNEAQ. J gave up 3 bases and V 1 base, and 8 bases lay outside the gene matches. The length of the CDR3 is 17 residues. CDR3 in amino acids: CASSLVELAGDVYEQYF. The CDR3 DNA follows: TGTGCCAGCAGCTTAGTCGAACTAGCGGGAGATGTCTACGAGCAGTACTTC.

This chain connects TRBV27 to TRBJ1-2; D ambiguous. The germline CDR1 and CDR2 sequences are MNHEY and SMNVEV (reference sequence). The CDR3 sequence is 14 residues long. V gave up 4 bases and J gave up 0 bases, with 9 bases separating them. In nucleotides, the CDR3 is TGTGCCAGCAGTTACTCGGTTACTAACTATGGCTACACCTTC. This gives the protein CASSYSVTNYGYTF.

Only one count was recorded for this clonotype. The chain couples TRBV28 to TRBJ1-2; a weak D match, TRBD1 (5 bases). The CDR3 sequence is 12 residues long. Trimming removed 6 bases at V and 9 bases at J, with 14 bases between. Germline V gives CDR1 MDHEN, CDR2 SYDVKM. The CDR3 DNA reads as TGTGCCAGCAGCTTCAGGGAGGGACGCTACACCTTC. Translating it yields CASSFREGRYTF.

This clonotype was seen only a few times. The chain employs TRBV29-1 and TRBJ1-2; 9 bases align to TRBD1. With V trimmed by 3 bases and J by 7 bases, 12 bases remained unmatched. The CDR3 length is 15 residues. Germline CDR1 reads SQVTM; CDR2 reads ANQGSEA. CDR3 amino acids: CSVDPETGGYGGYTF. Here the CDR3 DNA reads TGCAGCGTTGACCCGGAGACAGGGGGTTACGGTGGCTACACCTTC. The full variable domain, in which reference TRBV29-1 and TRBJ1-2 provide the parts outside the CDR3, is SAVISQKPSRDICQRGTSLTIQCQVDSQVTMMFWYRQQPGQSLTLIATANQGSEATYESGFVIDKFPISRPNLTFSTLTVSNMSPEDSSIYLCSVDPETGGYGGYTFGSGTRLTVV.

This rearrangement joins TRBV5-1 to TRBJ2-7; 12 bases agree with TRBD2. The DNA end is more similar to TRBJ2-5, so the J call may be wrong. The germline gives CDR1 SGHRS, CDR2 YFSETQ. The CDR3 is 17 residues long. CDR3: CASSLGASGRADETQYF. In nucleotides, the CDR3 is TGCGCCAGCAGCTTGGGTGCTAGCGGGAGGGCCGATGAGACCCAGTACTTC.

This clonotype was recorded once. The CDR3 sequence: CASSPNPGQGLYEQYF. In nucleotides, the CDR3 is TGTGCCAGCAGCCCAAATCCGGGACAGGGCCTATACGAGCAGTACTTC. The rearrangement links TRBV13 to TRBJ2-7; 9 nucleotides align to TRBD1. CDR3 size: 16 residues. Germline trimming cut 5 bases from V and 4 bases from J; bases unmatched to any gene: 12. Looked up from germline, CDR1 is PRHDT and CDR2 is FYEKMQ (reference sequence).

The chain links TRBV12-3 or TRBV12-4 to TRBJ2-4; D tentatively fits TRBD1 or TRBD2 (5 bases each). Trimming pared 6 bases from V and 6 bases from J, leaving 15 bases between. The CDR3 runs to 14 residues. The CDR3 nucleotides are TGTGCCAGCAGCCAGCCGGGGCAGCGAAACATTCAGTACTTC. This sequence encodes CASSQPGQRNIQYF.

This CDR3 is CASKYPGDYSYEQYF. The CDR3 bases are TGTGCCAGCAAATACCCGGGGGACTACTCCTACGAGCAGTACTTC. V is TRBV28 and J is TRBJ2-7; TRBD2 aligns across 7 bases. The CDR3 runs to 15 residues. The trim removed 7 bases at V and 0 bases at J, leaving 9 bases unmatched. Germline-derived CDR1 and CDR2 are MDHEN and SYDVKM.

V usage is TRBV27 and J usage is TRBJ1-5; D unclear. This CDR3 spans 13 amino acids. Germline loops: CDR1 MNHEY, CDR2 SMNVEV (reference sequence). V shed 5 bases and J shed 8 bases, with 13 bases lying between them. DNA for the CDR3: TGTGCCAGCAGTCCCACCCGTGGGGAGCCCCAGCATTTT. Translation gives CASSPTRGEPQHF.

This chain links TRBV10-3 with TRBJ2-1; a weak D match, TRBD2 (6 bases). The DNA end favors TRBJ2-7, so the J call may be wrong. This CDR3 has 15 residues. The germline V gene has CDR1 ENHRY and CDR2 SYGVKD. In DNA form, the CDR3 reads TGTGCCATCAGTGGGGACTCGAGCTCCTACAATGAGCAGTACTTC. It specifies CAISGDSSSYNEQYF.

The chain has TRBV7-2 and TRBJ2-4; D tentatively fits TRBD1 or TRBD2 (5 bases each). The germline CDR1 and CDR2 sequences are SGHTA and FQGNSA. The germline V and J ends were trimmed by 3 bases and 13 bases, with 13 bases remaining between them. The CDR3 spans 12 residues. In DNA, the CDR3 is TGTGCCAGCAGCTTTGCACTGGGGGAGCAGTACTTC. Its protein product is CASSFALGEQYF.

This chain links TRBV7-9 with TRBJ2-1; 7 bases line up with TRBD1. The CDR3 contains 15 residues. Trimming at V came to 1 base and at J to 7 bases, leaving 7 bases not matched to a gene. Looked up from germline, CDR1 is SEHNR and CDR2 is FQNEAQ (reference sequence). CDR3 region: CASSLGQGVLNEQFF. The CDR3 DNA sequence: TGTGCCAGCAGCTTAGGACAGGGAGTATTGAATGAGCAGTTCTTC.

The chain recombines TRBV6-6 with TRBJ1-5, with 8 bases identical to TRBD1. The CDR3 spans 15 residues. Germline values: CDR1 MNHNY, CDR2 SVGAGI (reference sequence). V trimming: 0 bases; J trimming: 7 bases; junction bases outside the gene matches: 5. CDR3: CASSYSQTGAQPQHF. The DNA for the CDR3 is TGTGCCAGCAGTTACTCACAGACAGGGGCCCAGCCCCAGCATTTT.

This clonotype appeared many times. The genes are TRBV7-3 and TRBJ2-3; 9 nucleotides agree with TRBD2. CDR1 SGHTA and CDR2 FQGTGA come from the germline V gene. V lost 4 bases and J lost 3; bases outside the gene matches: 5. The CDR3 is 15 residues long. The CDR3 reads CASSSLAGVTDTQYF. CDR3 sequence (DNA): TGTGCCAGCAGCTCATTAGCGGGAGTGACAGATACGCAGTATTTT. Combining the CDR3 with reference TRBV7-3 and TRBJ2-3 gives the whole variable domain GAGVSQTPSNKVTEKGKYVELRCDPISGHTALYWYRQSLGQGPEFLIYFQGTGAADDSGLPNDRFFAVRPEGSVSTLKIQRTERGDSAVYLCASSSLAGVTDTQYFGPGTRLTVL.

The chain carries TRBV7-3 and TRBJ2-1, with TRBD1 as a possible D gene (6 bases). V dropped 0 bases and J dropped 8 bases, with 11 bases sitting between them. The CDR3 runs 14 residues. The V gene's germline CDR1 is SGHTA and CDR2 FQGTGA. The DNA for the CDR3 is TGTGCCAGCAGCTTAACCGGGACATACGATGAGCAGTTCTTC. This encodes CASSLTGTYDEQFF.

On this clonotype: One junction end does not reproduce the germline sequence, and a read error may be involved. The chain couples TRBV7-2 to TRBJ2-3; TRBD2 matches 9 bases. This CDR3 region has 15 residues. Per the germline V gene, CDR1 is SGHTA and CDR2 is FQGNSA. CDR3 amino acids: CASGLAGARGNTQYF. CDR3 nucleotide sequence: TGTGCCAGCGGCTTAGCGGGAGCCCGGGGGAATACGCAGTATTTT.

The chain couples TRBV4-1 to TRBJ2-1; 14 bases agree with TRBD2. V trimming: 1 base; J trimming: 10 bases; junction bases outside the gene matches: 9. CDR1 and CDR2 (germline): MGHRA, YSYEKL. The CDR3 extends over 17 amino acids. CDR3 residues: CASSQVTSGRAIGEQFF. The CDR3 bases are TGCGCCAGCAGCCAAGTGACTAGCGGGAGGGCCATTGGGGAGCAGTTCTTC.

The V call is TRBV7-9, the J call TRBJ1-5; unclear D gene. Germline CDR1 and CDR2: SEHNR and FQNEAQ (reference sequence). Deletions cut 1 base from V and 3 bases from J, with 13 bases between. The CDR3 spans 16 residues. Here the CDR3 reads CASSLGAGDYNQPQHF. In nucleotides, the CDR3 is TGTGCCAGCAGCTTAGGGGCAGGCGACTACAATCAGCCCCAGCATTTT.

This chain joins TRBV4-3 and TRBJ2-1, with D tentatively TRBD2 (6 bases). The CDR3 contains 16 residues. Trimming removed 1 base at V and 8 bases at J, with 18 bases between. Germline loops: CDR1 LGHNA, CDR2 YSLEER. The CDR3 region has the DNA TGCGCCAGCAGCCAAGCGGAGGGACGAAAGATCGATGAGCAGTTCTTC. It specifies CASSQAEGRKIDEQFF.

V usage is TRBV7-9 and J usage is TRBJ2-5; 8 bases line up with TRBD1. Germline V gene data show CDR1 as SEHNR and CDR2 as FQNEAQ (reference sequence). The CDR3 consists of 16 residues. Trimming removed 5 bases from V and 11 bases from J; junction bases left unmatched: 19. CDR3 DNA sequence: TGTGCCAGCAGCGTATTTGTCGGGCAGGGGGCCAATGAGCAGTACTTC. Amino acids: CASSVFVGQGANEQYF.

The CDR3 DNA follows: TGTGCCAGCGGTTCGTCGGGCGGGAGGGCCCGGACAGATACGCAGTATTTT. Residues: CASGSSGGRARTDTQYF. This chain joins TRBV6-2 or TRBV6-3 and TRBJ2-3; 9 bases align to TRBD2. Looked up from germline, CDR1 is MNHEY and CDR2 is SVGEGT. CDR3 length: 17 residues. Germline trimming cut 8 bases from V and 3 bases from J; bases unmatched to any gene: 15.

J is TRBJ1-1 and V is TRBV7-2, with D possibly TRBD1 on 6 matching bases. This CDR3 contains 17 residues. Trimming took 1 base from V and 11 from J, leaving 26 bases between them. Germline CDR1 is SGHTA and CDR2 is FQGNSA. This chain's CDR3 is CASSLVWRGRGAAGAFF. The DNA for the CDR3 is TGTGCCAGCAGCTTAGTTTGGCGAGGACGGGGGGCGGCTGGCGCTTTCTTT.

This CDR3 reads CASSITGRGEKLFF. Here the CDR3 DNA reads TGTGCCAGCAGTATCACAGGGAGGGGTGAAAAACTGTTTTTT. The genes are TRBV6-5 and TRBJ1-4; D is possibly TRBD1 (6 bases). Germline lookup yields CDR1 MNHEY and CDR2 SVGAGI. This CDR3 contains 14 residues. Trimming took off 5 bases at V and 7 bases at J, with 14 bases between the two ends.

CDR3 bases: TGTGCCAGCAGCTTGTCGTCCACGATGGGGAACACTGAAGCTTTCTTT. This gives the protein CASSLSSTMGNTEAFF. The rearrangement uses TRBV5-5 and TRBJ1-1, with D uncertain. Germline-derived CDR1 and CDR2 are SGHKS and YYEKEE (reference sequence). The CDR3 runs 16 residues. Trimming cost V 1 base and J 1 base, with 14 bases left between them.

This clonotype was seen a handful of times. The chain is built from TRBV7-2 and TRBJ2-3; TRBD2 matches 7 bases. The germline V gene has CDR1 SGHTA and CDR2 FQGNSA. V lost 1 base, J lost 2 bases, and 6 bases stayed unmatched. This CDR3 has 16 residues. The chain's CDR3 is CASSLGGGPYTDTQYF. CDR3 nucleotide sequence: TGTGCCAGCAGCTTAGGGGGGGGACCCTACACAGATACGCAGTATTTT.